This T cell receptor beta chain was found in a study of blood T cell repertoires in COVID-19. This CDR3 is built from 13 residues. V dropped 3 bases and J dropped 7; count of bases not matched to a gene: 4. Germline V gene sequence: CDR1 MNHEY, CDR2 SMNVEV (reference sequence). Across about two dozen US areas, participants ranged in age from about 18 to 90 years. Either two negative PCRs, clearance, or symptom resolution qualified Cohort 3 donors as recovered. The method was immunoSEQ multiplex PCR; TCRdb's version includes in-frame clones alone and lacks a portion of them. The data contain 150,000 to 200,000 clones, approximately 80% of them singletons.

The receptor was isolated from a man aged 50-59 years who had recovered from COVID-19. Sequencing used PBMCs or T cells enriched from blood (not recorded which). The chain carries TRBV27 and TRBJ1-2; 8 nucleotides match TRBD1. The CDR3 DNA follows: TGTGCCAGCAGTTTGGACAGGGTCAGTGGCTACACCTTC. This gives the protein CASSLDRVSGYTF.